The clone carrying this T cell receptor beta chain was seen a handful of times. What it binds is unknown. Preparation of the TCRbeta library used unique molecular identifiers. TCRdb re-called the PCR reads through MiXCR, storing one row per CDR3 protein. The data show some 840,000 distinct CDR3 sequences, roughly 15% seen once. This record belongs to a study of T-cell reconstitution after alpha-beta-depleted transplantation in children. The study's findings and limits: Hyperexpanded clones declined; after one year, newly produced T cells mostly supplied diversity. Two months or so post-transplant, alpha-beta T cells reportedly derived from several hundred expanded graft clones. Certain patients had high TCRbeta diversity at day 60, and it came from recipient T cells and thymic progenitors that survived.

Germline values: CDR1 MGHRA, CDR2 YSYEKL. The CDR3 sequence is 15 residues long. V lost 4 bases and J 8 bases, leaving 20 bases between the germline ends. J is TRBJ1-2 and V is TRBV4-1; D is ambiguous. This TCR was recovered from a male patient under 18 who had a stem cell transplant for acute lymphoblastic leukemia, so the T cells may come from the graft donor. Sequencing was performed on PBMCs, mostly from graft donor cells, taken 360 days after TCRalphabeta/CD19-depleted stem cell transplant. CDR3 residues: CASSRSRTLFEGYTF. In nucleotides, the CDR3 is TGCGCCAGCAGCCGAAGCAGGACGCTTTTCGAAGGCTACACCTTC.